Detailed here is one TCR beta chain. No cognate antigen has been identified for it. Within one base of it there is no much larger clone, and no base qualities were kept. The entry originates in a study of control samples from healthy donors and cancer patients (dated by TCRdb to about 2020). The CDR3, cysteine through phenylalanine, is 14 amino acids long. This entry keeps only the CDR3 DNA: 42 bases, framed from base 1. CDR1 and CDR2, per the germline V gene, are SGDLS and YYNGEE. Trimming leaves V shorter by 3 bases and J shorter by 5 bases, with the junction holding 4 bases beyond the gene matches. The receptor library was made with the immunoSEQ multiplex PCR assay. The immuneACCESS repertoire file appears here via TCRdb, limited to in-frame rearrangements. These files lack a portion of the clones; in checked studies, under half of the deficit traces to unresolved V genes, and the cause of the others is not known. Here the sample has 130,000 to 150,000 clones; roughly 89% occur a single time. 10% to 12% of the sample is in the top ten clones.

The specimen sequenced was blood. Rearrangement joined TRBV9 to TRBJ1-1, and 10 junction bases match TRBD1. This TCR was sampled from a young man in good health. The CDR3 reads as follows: CASSATGGSTEAFF. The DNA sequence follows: TGTGCCAGCAGCGCGACAGGGGGCTCGACTGAAGCTTTCTTT.